These 20 T cell receptor beta chains were sequenced from one sample in a study of Ad26.COV2.S vaccination and SARS-CoV-2 variants. Clones were read by immunoSEQ multiplex PCR, and TCRdb kept only the in-frame ones, dropping some. Of 380,000 or so clones listed, roughly four fifths were seen once; the top ten hold about 7.4%. Treatment specified: approximately 18 received Ad26.COV2.S at low or high dose, single or two shots; roughly five received placebo; per-sample allocation not given. Sampling was done on day 63 after the first vaccine or placebo injection. The source was peripheral blood, collected in a trial of Ad26.COV2.S vaccine versus placebo. These TCRs come from a person between 18 and 59 years old who received the Ad26.COV2.S COVID-19 vaccine or a placebo.

This chain links TRBV18 with TRBJ1-1; D not resolved. The CDR3 extends over 13 amino acids. V lost 2 bases and J 0 bases, leaving 4 bases between the germline ends. The germline V gene encodes CDR1 KGHSH and CDR2 LQKENI. The chain's CDR3 is CASSPELNTEAFF. The CDR3 DNA follows: TGTGCCAGCTCACCAGAACTGAACACTGAAGCTTTCTTT.

The chain links TRBV18 to TRBJ2-7; TRBD2 matches 7 bases. This CDR3 is 13 amino acids long. Looked up from germline, CDR1 is KGHSH and CDR2 is LQKENI. Unmatched junction bases numbered 5, after V lost 6 bases and J lost 3 bases. The CDR3 DNA reads as TGTGCCAGCTCCCCAACTAGCGACTACGAGCAGTACTTC. Its protein product is CASSPTSDYEQYF.

The rearrangement uses TRBV6-5 and TRBJ2-1; D possibly matches TRBD1 or TRBD2 (6 bases each). V lost 1 base and J 7 bases, leaving 11 bases between the germline ends. The germline V gene encodes CDR1 MNHEY and CDR2 SVGAGI. This CDR3 is 14 amino acids long. Here the CDR3 DNA reads TGTGCCAGCAGTTACTTGGGGGGCCAAAATGAGCAGTTCTTC. It specifies CASSYLGGQNEQFF.

The CDR3 nucleotides read TGTGCCAGCCAAGCGGGAGTGGACACCGGGGAGCTGTTTTTT. Translating gives CASQAGVDTGELFF. V gene TRBV6-6 combines with J gene TRBJ2-2; 8 nucleotides agree with TRBD2. CDR3 length: 14 residues. The germline CDR1 and CDR2 sequences are MNHNY and SVGAGI (reference sequence). With V trimmed by 8 bases and J by 3 bases, 5 bases remained unmatched.

The chain recombines TRBV6-5 with TRBJ1-3; TRBD1 agrees at 11 bases. V was clipped by 10 bases and J by 8 bases; unmatched bases: 4. The CDR3 runs to 12 residues. Per the germline V gene, CDR1 is MNHEY and CDR2 is SVGAGI. The DNA for the CDR3 is TGTGCCACCGGGGACAGGGGGGACACCATATATTTT. It encodes CATGDRGDTIYF.

CDR3 bases: TGTGCCAGCAGCTTAGAATTGCCGAACACTGAAGCTTTCTTT. This sequence encodes CASSLELPNTEAFF. This sequence joins TRBV7-2 and TRBJ1-1; no firm D call. The CDR3 loop spans 14 amino acids. Germline CDR1 and CDR2: SGHTA and FQGNSA. V was pared by 1 base and J by 1 base, with 7 bases between.

The chain is built from TRBV6-2 or TRBV6-3 and TRBJ2-5; D gene ambiguous. The germline V and J ends were trimmed by 5 bases and 1 base, with 14 bases remaining between them. The CDR3 is 15 amino acids. CDR1 is MNHEY and CDR2 is SVGEGT in the germline V gene. The CDR3 protein is CASSLNSLPQETQYF. CDR3 nucleotide sequence: TGTGCCAGCAGTCTAAACAGCTTACCCCAAGAGACCCAGTACTTC.

The gene calls are TRBV10-2 and TRBJ2-7, with 7 bases that match TRBD2. V lost 7 bases and J lost 7; bases outside the gene matches: 13. Germline CDR1 and CDR2: WSHSY and SAAADI. CDR3 length equals 14 residues. CDR3 sequence reads: CASKVSAGRGEQYF. DNA for the CDR3: TGCGCCAGCAAGGTTAGCGCGGGGAGGGGAGAGCAGTACTTC.

The chain is built from TRBV18 and TRBJ1-3, with D uncertain. Germline-derived CDR1 and CDR2 are KGHSH and LQKENI. The CDR3 runs to 16 residues. V lost 4 bases, J lost 0 bases, and 13 bases lay in between. The CDR3 region has the DNA TGTGCCAGCTCACTCACGACGGCTAGCTCTGGAAACACCATATATTTT. Amino acids: CASSLTTASSGNTIYF.

This sequence joins TRBV28 and TRBJ1-1; D not resolved. Trimming took 2 bases from V and 1 from J, leaving 11 bases between them. The CDR3 runs to 15 residues. Per germline, CDR1 MDHEN and CDR2 SYDVKM. The CDR3 sequence is CASSLVWQANTEAFF. The CDR3 DNA follows: TGTGCCAGCAGTTTAGTGTGGCAGGCGAACACTGAAGCTTTCTTT.

The chain is built from TRBV25-1 and TRBJ2-7; TRBD2 matches at 10 bases. The germline CDR1 and CDR2 sequences are MGHDK and SYGVNS. CDR3 length equals 14 residues. V shed 4 bases and J 2 bases; nucleotides not matched to a gene: 2. In DNA form, the CDR3 reads TGTGCCAGCAGTGGGACTAGCGGCCCCTACGAGCAGTACTTC. The encoded protein is CASSGTSGPYEQYF.

This sequence joins TRBV19 and TRBJ2-3; D is unclear. This CDR3 comprises 14 residues. Germline CDR1 and CDR2: LNHDA and SQIVND (reference sequence). V lost 3 bases, J lost 4 bases, and 11 bases lay in between. This CDR3 is CASSIGLTPDTQYF. In DNA, the CDR3 is TGTGCCAGTAGTATTGGGTTAACGCCAGATACGCAGTATTTT.

This clone was counted once. The chain uses TRBV5-4 and TRBJ2-5, with D tentatively TRBD1 (6 bases). In germline, CDR1 is SGHNT, CDR2 YYREEE (reference sequence). Trimming shortened V by 5 bases and J by 2 bases, and 10 bases separated the two germline ends. The CDR3 totals 13 residues. DNA for the CDR3: TGTGCCAGCAGTAGGGGGACACAAGAGACCCAGTACTTC. Translating gives CASSRGTQETQYF.

The chain has TRBV5-6 and TRBJ2-1, with 8 bases that match TRBD1. The germline V gene encodes CDR1 SGHDT and CDR2 YYEEEE. The CDR3 is 17 residues long. V lost 3 bases, J lost 6 bases, and 14 bases stayed unmatched. The CDR3 here is CASSYPDRDLSFNEQFF. The CDR3 region has the DNA TGTGCCAGCAGCTACCCGGACAGGGATCTAAGCTTCAATGAGCAGTTCTTC.

V is TRBV11-3 and J is TRBJ1-2; a possible D gene is TRBD1 (5 bases). The germline V gene has CDR1 SGHNT and CDR2 YENEEA. Between the trimmed V and J ends, which lost 2 bases and 8 bases, there was a span of 12 bases. There are 13 residues in the CDR3. Here the CDR3 DNA reads TGTGCCAGCAGCTTATACAGGCGAGGCGGCTACACCTTC. This sequence encodes CASSLYRRGGYTF. Filled out from reference TRBV11-3 and TRBJ1-2, the complete variable domain reads EAGVVQSPRYKIIEKKQPVAFWCNPISGHNTLYWYLQNLGQGPELLIRYENEEAVDDSQLPKDRFSAERLKGVDSTLKIQPAELGDSAVYLCASSLYRRGGYTFGSGTRLTVV.

CDR3 in DNA: TGCGCCAGCAGCCGGGACTTAGCGGGGATCTACAATGAGCAGTTCTTC. Amino acid sequence: CASSRDLAGIYNEQFF. The chain couples TRBV4-3 to TRBJ2-1; 8 bases map to TRBD2. Germline lookup yields CDR1 LGHNA and CDR2 YSLEER. The CDR3 contains 16 residues. Trimming removed 4 bases from V and 3 bases from J; junction bases left unmatched: 8.

The chain is built from TRBV4-2 and TRBJ2-4, with D maybe TRBD2 (6 bases). This CDR3 has 16 residues. The germline V and J ends were trimmed by 3 bases and 2 bases, with 14 bases remaining between them. Germline V CDR1 and CDR2: LGHNA, YNFKEQ. The CDR3 nucleotides read TGTGCCAGCAGCCAGCGGGAAGGGACGCCCAAAAACATTCAGTACTTC. This translates into CASSQREGTPKNIQYF.

The J gene is TRBJ2-3, the V gene TRBV29-1, with D unresolved. The CDR3 is 13 amino acids. V lost 7 bases and J 1 base, leaving 12 bases between the germline ends. Per germline, CDR1 SQVTM and CDR2 ANQGSEA. CDR3 amino acids: CSAEPRGTDTQYF. In DNA form, the CDR3 reads TGCAGCGCGGAGCCTCGAGGCACAGATACGCAGTATTTT.

CDR3 amino acids: CATGGRRAYEQYF. CDR3 nucleotides: TGTGCCACGGGGGGGCGGAGAGCCTACGAGCAGTACTTC. This chain uses TRBV27 with TRBJ2-7, with 8 bases aligning to TRBD2. Germline V gene lookup returns CDR1 MNHEY and CDR2 SMNVEV (reference sequence). The CDR3 is made up of 13 amino acids. Germline trimming cut 10 bases from V and 2 bases from J; bases unmatched to any gene: 7.

This chain links TRBV3-1 (or the pseudogene TRBV3-2) with TRBJ1-1; D is possibly TRBD1 (6 bases). Germline CDR1 is LGHDT and CDR2 is YNNKEL (reference sequence). This CDR3 contains 13 residues. Trimming pared 0 bases from V and 8 bases from J, leaving 10 bases between. CDR3 region: CASSQELDREAFF. DNA of the CDR3: TGTGCCAGCAGCCAAGAGCTTGACAGGGAAGCTTTCTTT.